The 31 T cell receptor beta chains below come from one sample, sequenced in a study of OX40 agonist ivuxolimab in advanced cancers. Only in-frame clones appear in the TCRdb table, and some are missing; sequencing was by immunoSEQ multiplex PCR. The sample carries 40,000 to 65,000 clones, approximately 84% recorded once. The starting material was CD4+ or CD8+ T cells sorted from blood, obtained in a trial of the OX40 agonist ivuxolimab. All receptors come from an adult with an advanced solid tumor such as melanoma, head and neck, liver or kidney cancer.

The V gene is TRBV19, the J gene TRBJ1-5; D perhaps matches TRBD1 (6 bases). CDR1 is LNHDA and CDR2 is SQIVND in the germline V gene (reference sequence). This CDR3 region has 13 residues. Trimming removed 3 bases from V and 5 bases from J, with 8 bases in between. The CDR3 loop is CASSMDSYQPQHF. The CDR3 nucleotides read TGTGCCAGTAGTATGGACAGTTATCAGCCCCAGCATTTT.

This sequence joins TRBV19 and TRBJ2-7; 11 bases are shared with TRBD2. This CDR3 has 16 residues. J gave up 3 bases and V 4 bases, and 8 bases lay outside the gene matches. CDR1 and CDR2 (germline): LNHDA, SQIVND (reference sequence). The CDR3 DNA reads as TGTGCCAGTAGTACCCCTACTAGCGGGAGACTCTACGAGCAGTACTTC. Translating it yields CASSTPTSGRLYEQYF.

CDR3: CATSRSTGTGTAEAFF. Written as DNA, the CDR3 is TGTGCCACCAGCAGATCAACCGGGACAGGGACGGCTGAAGCTTTCTTT. The V and J genes are TRBV15 and TRBJ1-1; TRBD1 agrees at 9 bases. The junction had 10 bases not matched to a gene; V was cut back by 2 bases and J by 6 bases. Per germline, CDR1 LNHNV and CDR2 YYDKDF (reference sequence). The CDR3 has 16 residues.

The chain is built from TRBV19 and TRBJ1-2, with D possibly TRBD1 on 5 matching bases. The CDR3 loop spans 18 amino acids. With 0 bases removed from V and 4 bases from J, the gap between germline ends came to 21 bases. The germline V gene encodes CDR1 LNHDA and CDR2 SQIVND (reference sequence). The CDR3 region has the DNA TGTGCCAGTAGTATAGATCTACCAGGGAGTATCACCGGCTATGGCTACACCTTC. As protein: CASSIDLPGSITGYGYTF.

The chain couples TRBV13 to TRBJ2-4; D is ambiguous. This CDR3 is built from 13 residues. The germline V and J ends were trimmed by 4 bases and 6 bases, with 10 bases remaining between them. In germline, CDR1 is PRHDT, CDR2 FYEKMQ (reference sequence). The CDR3, as DNA: TGTGCCAGCAGCTACGGTATAATAAACATTCAGTACTTC. It is translated as CASSYGIINIQYF.

CDR3 DNA: TGTGCCAGCAGCCCAGGTGCAGGATTGAACACTGAAGCTTTCTTT. Protein product: CASSPGAGLNTEAFF. The V and J genes are TRBV7-3 and TRBJ1-1; the D is unclear. Looked up from germline, CDR1 is SGHTA and CDR2 is FQGTGA. Trimming removed 5 bases from V and 0 bases from J, with 13 bases in between. CDR3 size: 15 residues.

The table lists this clone with a count of one. A junction boundary mismatches the germline segment, possibly from a read error. The chain links TRBV5-6 to TRBJ1-5; the match to TRBD1 covers 7 bases. Germline CDR1 SGHDT, CDR2 YYEEEE. The CDR3 is 14 amino acids. The CDR3 loop reads CASSLVGGNQPQHF. Here the CDR3 DNA reads TGTGCCAGCAGCTTGGTAGGGGGCAACCAGCCCCAGCATTTT. The full variable domain, in which reference TRBV5-6 and TRBJ1-5 provide the parts outside the CDR3, is DAGVTQSPTHLIKTRGQQVTLRCSPKSGHDTVSWYQQALGQGPQFIFQYYEEEERQRGNFPDRFSGHQFPNYSSELNVNALLLGDSALYLCASSLVGGNQPQHFGDGTRLSIL.

V is TRBV12-5 and J is TRBJ2-7; tentative D call: TRBD2 (6 bases). The CDR3 runs to 16 residues. V lost 1 base, J lost 0 bases, and 13 bases lay in between. CDR1 and CDR2 (germline): LGHNT, FRNRAP. The CDR3 DNA is TGTGCTAGTGGTTTGGGGAGCGCGGGGAGCTCCTACGAGCAGTACTTC. This codes for CASGLGSAGSSYEQYF.

To note about this clone: An end of the junction differs from the germline gene, which may be a read error. The chain carries TRBV14 and TRBJ1-1; D is uncertain. The length of the CDR3 is 10 residues. Germline V gene lookup returns CDR1 SGHDN and CDR2 FVKESK. The CDR3 reads CASSQAPEVF. DNA for the CDR3: TGTGCCAGCAGCCAAGCTCCGGAGGTGTTT.

The chain couples TRBV7-2 to TRBJ2-1; 14 bases are a match to TRBD2. The CDR3 totals 17 residues. Per the germline V gene, CDR1 is SGHTA and CDR2 is FQGNSA. Unmatched junction bases numbered 12, after V lost 5 bases and J lost 9 bases. This CDR3 reads CASSHYGLAGGFSEQFF. The CDR3 coding sequence is TGTGCCAGCAGCCATTATGGACTAGCGGGAGGATTTAGTGAGCAGTTCTTC. Using reference TRBV7-2 and TRBJ2-1 for the parts outside the CDR3, the full variable domain is GAGVSQSPSNKVTEKGKDVELRCDPISGHTALYWYRQSLGQGLEFLIYFQGNSAPDKSGLPSDRFSAERTGGSVSTLTIQRTQQEDSAVYLCASSHYGLAGGFSEQFFGPGTRLTVL.

The CDR3 bases are TGTGCCAGCTCACCCGACTTCTACAATGAGCAGTTCTTC. Translation gives CASSPDFYNEQFF. The chain joins TRBV18 to TRBJ2-1; D unresolved. Germline V CDR1 and CDR2: KGHSH, LQKENI. The V gene lost 3 bases and the J gene lost 3 bases, with 6 bases spanning the gap. The CDR3 covers 13 residues.

The chain employs TRBV5-3 and TRBJ1-5; maybe TRBD1 (5 bases). TRBV5-3 is assigned to the ORF class and has an uncertain function. The CDR3 is made up of 13 amino acids. V gave up 4 bases and J gave up 7 bases, with 12 bases separating them. The CDR3 protein is CARSTGTPQPQHF. The CDR3 DNA follows: TGTGCCAGAAGCACGGGGACCCCACAGCCCCAGCATTTT.

The V call is TRBV18, the J call TRBJ2-1; 11 nucleotides align to TRBD2. The V and J ends lost 3 bases and 7 bases, in that order; junction bases with no gene match: 8. CDR1 is KGHSH and CDR2 is LQKENI in the germline V gene. The CDR3 is 16 residues long. The DNA for the CDR3 is TGTGCCAGCTCACCGGCAACTAGCGGGAGTCGGAATGAGCAGTTCTTC. Encoded protein: CASSPATSGSRNEQFF.

This clone was recorded a few times. This sequence joins TRBV2 and TRBJ2-3, with 7 bases matching TRBD1. V lost 4 bases and J lost 4; bases outside the gene matches: 5. The CDR3 runs 14 residues. Per the germline V gene, CDR1 is SNHLY and CDR2 is FYNNEI. The CDR3 sequence: CASSVRQGPDTQYF. The CDR3 nucleotides are TGTGCCAGCAGTGTAAGACAGGGACCAGATACGCAGTATTTT.

V and J are TRBV2 and TRBJ1-3, with D possibly being TRBD1 (6 bases). Between the trimmed V and J ends, which lost 7 bases and 0 bases, there was a span of 10 bases. The germline gives CDR1 SNHLY, CDR2 FYNNEI. The CDR3 runs 14 residues. CDR3 loop: CASKGGVSGNTIYF. DNA of the CDR3: TGTGCCAGCAAAGGGGGGGTCTCTGGAAACACCATATATTTT.

This clone is a singleton in its sample. V gene TRBV2 combines with J gene TRBJ2-3, with 9 bases identical to TRBD2. The CDR3 loop spans 15 amino acids. Trimming took 4 bases from V and 6 from J; bases not matched to a gene: 8. In germline, CDR1 is SNHLY, CDR2 FYNNEI. In nucleotides, the CDR3 is TGTGCCAGCAGTGGGGTAGCGGGAGATTCCGATACGCAGTATTTT. Translating gives CASSGVAGDSDTQYF.

This rearrangement joins TRBV6-1 to TRBJ2-7; TRBD2 agrees at 12 bases. The V segment lost 3 bases and the J segment 7 bases; nucleotides outside the gene matches: 7. This CDR3 spans 15 amino acids. Germline V gene sequence: CDR1 MNHNS, CDR2 SASEGT. CDR3 loop: CASSETSGSLGEQYF. The CDR3 nucleotides read TGTGCCAGCAGTGAGACTAGCGGGAGCCTTGGGGAGCAGTACTTC.

The chain links TRBV18 to TRBJ1-2; a possible D gene is TRBD1 (5 bases). Germline loops: CDR1 KGHSH, CDR2 LQKENI. The CDR3 runs 13 residues. V was trimmed by 8 bases and J by 2 bases, leaving 12 bases between them. This CDR3 is CASLLPGNYGYTF. CDR3 coding DNA: TGTGCCAGCCTTCTTCCAGGGAACTATGGCTACACCTTC.

This clone was seen a handful of times. The CDR3 reads CASSPWTSTDTQYF. The CDR3 DNA follows: TGTGCCAGCAGCCCATGGACTAGCACAGATACGCAGTATTTT. The chain uses TRBV7-9 and TRBJ2-3, with D possibly matching TRBD2 (5 bases). Trimming stripped 5 bases from V and 0 bases from J, with 9 bases between. Germline V gene lookup returns CDR1 SEHNR and CDR2 FQNEAQ (reference sequence). This CDR3 contains 14 residues.

The rearrangement uses TRBV28 and TRBJ2-7; weak D call: TRBD1 (6 bases). CDR3 length: 11 amino acids. The V gene's germline CDR1 is MDHEN and CDR2 SYDVKM. Trimming took off 8 bases at V and 3 bases at J, with 8 bases between the two ends. The CDR3 DNA sequence: TGTGCCAGCGGGGGCCACTACGAGCAGTACTTC. Amino acid sequence: CASGGHYEQYF.

This rearrangement joins TRBV19 to TRBJ2-1; 12 bases align to TRBD2. Trimming removed 5 bases from V and 8 bases from J; junction bases left unmatched: 10. The CDR3 has 16 amino acids. CDR1 LNHDA and CDR2 SQIVND come from the germline V gene (reference sequence). CDR3 sequence (DNA): TGTGCCAGTAGTGTAGGACTAGCGGGATGGGGGGATGAGCAGTTCTTC. Protein sequence: CASSVGLAGWGDEQFF.

The gene calls are TRBV6-5 and TRBJ1-4; 8 nucleotides line up with TRBD1. The CDR3 extends over 15 amino acids. V shed 2 bases and J 5 bases; nucleotides not matched to a gene: 4. CDR1 is MNHEY and CDR2 is SVGAGI in the germline V gene. The CDR3 DNA sequence: TGTGCCAGCAGTTACACGCAGGGGGCGAATGAAAAACTGTTTTTT. As protein: CASSYTQGANEKLFF.

The chain links TRBV28 to TRBJ2-1; 13 bases agree with TRBD2. Per germline, CDR1 MDHEN and CDR2 SYDVKM. This CDR3 comprises 12 residues. The ends lost 6 bases at V and 16 bases at J; junction bases unmatched: 6. The CDR3 DNA follows: TGTGCCAGCAGCGGGACTAGCGGGGCTTTTTTCTTC. Translated: CASSGTSGAFFF.

The chain recombines TRBV18 with TRBJ2-3; 8 bases align to TRBD1. Germline CDR1 reads KGHSH; CDR2 reads LQKENI. Trimming cost V 4 bases and J 4 bases; bases outside gene matches: 7. This CDR3 is 15 amino acids long. CDR3 coding DNA: TGTGCCAGCTCACAAGGACAGGGAGTCCCAGATACGCAGTATTTT. Translated: CASSQGQGVPDTQYF.

The rearrangement joins TRBV7-2 to TRBJ2-7, with D hard to call. Germline lookup yields CDR1 SGHTA and CDR2 FQGNSA. V was pared by 2 bases and J by 3 bases, with 11 bases between. The CDR3 consists of 14 residues. The CDR3 DNA sequence: TGTGCCAGCAGCTTATCATTGCAGGACTACGAGCAGTACTTC. As protein: CASSLSLQDYEQYF.

This clone appeared a few times. The genes are TRBV11-2 and TRBJ2-3, with TRBD2 matching over 8 bases. The CDR3 runs 15 residues. CDR1 and CDR2 (germline): SGHAT, FQNNGV. V shed 5 bases and J 2 bases; nucleotides not matched to a gene: 6. CDR3 DNA: TGTGCCAGCAGCCCACTAGCGGTAAACACAGATACGCAGTATTTT. Its protein is CASSPLAVNTDTQYF.

The chain links TRBV9 to TRBJ2-2, with D unresolved. Trimming left V 0 bases short and J 0 bases short, with 9 bases between. The germline V gene encodes CDR1 SGDLS and CDR2 YYNGEE. The CDR3 length is 16 residues. CDR3 protein: CASSVGQPTNTGELFF. CDR3 DNA: TGTGCCAGCAGCGTAGGACAACCAACGAACACCGGGGAGCTGTTTTTT.

This clone was recorded once. The chain is built from TRBV30 and TRBJ2-2; 7 bases match TRBD2. Per the germline V gene, CDR1 is GTSNPN and CDR2 is SVGIG (reference sequence). Germline trimming cut 1 base from V and 4 bases from J; bases unmatched to any gene: 9. This CDR3 has 16 residues. CDR3 DNA: TGTGCCTGGAGTGACGGACTAGTAACTAGCACCGGGGAGCTGTTTTTT. Amino acids: CAWSDGLVTSTGELFF. The full variable domain, in which reference TRBV30 and TRBJ2-2 provide the parts outside the CDR3, is SQTIHQWPATLVQPVGSPLSLECTVEGTSNPNLYWYRQAAGRGLQLLFYSVGIGQISSEVPQNLSASRPQDRQFILSSKKLLLSDSGFYLCAWSDGLVTSTGELFFGEGSRLTVL.

The J gene is TRBJ2-3, the V gene TRBV27; D is possibly TRBD1 (5 bases). The CDR3 contains 15 residues. The ends were cut back, 6 bases at V and 3 bases at J, with 16 bases in the middle. Germline V lookup: CDR1 MNHEY, CDR2 SMNVEV (reference sequence). The CDR3 sequence is CASRPAGMRTDTQYF. In nucleotides, the CDR3 is TGTGCCAGCAGACCGGCAGGGATGAGGACAGATACGCAGTATTTT.

The J gene is TRBJ1-1, the V gene TRBV28; the match to TRBD1 covers 7 bases. Germline CDR1 reads MDHEN; CDR2 reads SYDVKM. This CDR3 contains 15 residues. V was clipped by 2 bases and J by 3 bases; unmatched bases: 6. CDR3 in amino acids: CASSLGAGGDTEAFF. For the CDR3, the DNA is TGTGCCAGCAGTTTAGGGGCAGGGGGGGACACTGAAGCTTTCTTT.

The rearrangement links TRBV10-2 to TRBJ2-3; maybe TRBD2 (6 bases). Per the germline V gene, CDR1 is WSHSY and CDR2 is SAAADI. V gave up 3 bases and J gave up 10 bases, with 23 bases separating them. This CDR3 is 16 amino acids long. CDR3: CASSETGGKGSGPQYF. The CDR3 bases are TGCGCCAGCAGTGAAACTGGCGGGAAGGGGTCGGGGCCGCAGTATTTT.